One sample yielded the 2 T cell receptor beta chains listed below, sequenced in a study of OX40 agonist ivuxolimab in advanced cancers. Repertoires were generated with immunoSEQ multiplex PCR, while TCRdb's copy carries only in-frame clones and drops some. The data show about 100,000 clones, roughly 90% seen once. Sequenced here: CD4+ or CD8+ T cells sorted from blood, sampled in a trial of the OX40 agonist ivuxolimab. All receptors come from an adult with an advanced solid tumor such as melanoma, head and neck, liver or kidney cancer.

The chain joins TRBV11-2 to TRBJ1-1, with no clear D. Germline loops: CDR1 SGHAT, CDR2 FQNNGV. Trimming left V 0 bases short and J 4 bases short, with 9 bases between. This CDR3 is 14 amino acids long. The CDR3 bases are TGTGCCAGCAGCTTAGATAAGTCGGGCACTGAAGCTTTCTTT. It codes for CASSLDKSGTEAFF.

V gene TRBV25-1 combines with J gene TRBJ1-2; 12 bases map to TRBD1. With 6 bases clipped from V and 7 bases from J, the junction kept 6 bases outside the gene matches. Germline V gene data show CDR1 as MGHDK and CDR2 as SYGVNS. The CDR3 runs 14 residues. DNA of the CDR3: TGTGCCAGCAGCGCCGGGACAGGGGGCTTTGGCTACACCTTC. Amino acid sequence: CASSAGTGGFGYTF.